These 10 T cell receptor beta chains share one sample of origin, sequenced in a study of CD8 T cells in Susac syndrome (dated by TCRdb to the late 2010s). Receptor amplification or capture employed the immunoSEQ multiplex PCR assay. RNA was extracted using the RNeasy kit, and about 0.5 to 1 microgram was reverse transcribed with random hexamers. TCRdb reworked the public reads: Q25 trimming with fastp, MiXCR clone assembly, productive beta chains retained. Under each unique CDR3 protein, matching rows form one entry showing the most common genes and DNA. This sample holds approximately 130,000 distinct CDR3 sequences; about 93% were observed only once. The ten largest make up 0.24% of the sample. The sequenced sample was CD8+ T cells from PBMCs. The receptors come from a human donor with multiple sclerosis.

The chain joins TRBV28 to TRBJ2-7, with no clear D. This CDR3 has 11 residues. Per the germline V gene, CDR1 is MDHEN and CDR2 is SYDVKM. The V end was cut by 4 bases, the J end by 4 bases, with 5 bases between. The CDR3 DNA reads TGTGCCAGCAGTTACCGGTACGAGCAGTACTTC. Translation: CASSYRYEQYF.

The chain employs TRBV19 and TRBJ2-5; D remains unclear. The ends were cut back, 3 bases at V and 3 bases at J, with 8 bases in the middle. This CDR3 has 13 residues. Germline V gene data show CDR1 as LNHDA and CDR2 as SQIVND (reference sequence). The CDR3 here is CASSMDGEETQYF. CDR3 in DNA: TGTGCCAGTAGTATGGACGGCGAAGAGACCCAGTACTTC.

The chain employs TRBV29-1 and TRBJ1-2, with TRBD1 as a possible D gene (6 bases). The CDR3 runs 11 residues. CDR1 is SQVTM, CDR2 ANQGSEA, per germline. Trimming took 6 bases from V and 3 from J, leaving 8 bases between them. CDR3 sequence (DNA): TGCAGCGTACGGACAGACTATGGCTACACCTTC. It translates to CSVRTDYGYTF. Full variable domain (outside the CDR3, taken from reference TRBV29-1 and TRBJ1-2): SAVISQKPSRDICQRGTSLTIQCQVDSQVTMMFWYRQQPGQSLTLIATANQGSEATYESGFVIDKFPISRPNLTFSTLTVSNMSPEDSSIYLCSVRTDYGYTFGSGTRLTVV.

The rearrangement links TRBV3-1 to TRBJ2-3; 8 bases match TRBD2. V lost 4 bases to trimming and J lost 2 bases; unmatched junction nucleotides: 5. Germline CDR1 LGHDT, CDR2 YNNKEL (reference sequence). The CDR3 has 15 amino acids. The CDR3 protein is CASSPLAGPTDTQYF. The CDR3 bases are TGTGCCAGCAGCCCCTTAGCGGGACCCACAGATACGCAGTATTTT.

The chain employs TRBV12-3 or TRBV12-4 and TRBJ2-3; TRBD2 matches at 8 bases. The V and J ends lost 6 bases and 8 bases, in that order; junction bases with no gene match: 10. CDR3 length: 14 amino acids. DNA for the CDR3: TGTGCCAGCAGGGTCCATACTAGCGGTGTTACGCAGTATTTT. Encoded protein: CASRVHTSGVTQYF.

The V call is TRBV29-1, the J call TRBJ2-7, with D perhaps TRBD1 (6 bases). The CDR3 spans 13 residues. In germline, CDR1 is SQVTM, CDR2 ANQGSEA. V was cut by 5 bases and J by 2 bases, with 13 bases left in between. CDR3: CSVTGTLTYEQYF. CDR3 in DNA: TGCAGCGTTACCGGGACATTGACCTACGAGCAGTACTTC.

The CDR3 region is CASRNRVYTGELFF. The DNA for the CDR3 is TGTGCCAGCAGGAACAGGGTATACACCGGGGAGCTGTTTTTT. The chain couples TRBV12-3 or TRBV12-4 to TRBJ2-2; perhaps TRBD1 as D (6 bases). This CDR3 region has 14 residues. Trimming left V 6 bases short and J 3 bases short, with 11 bases between.

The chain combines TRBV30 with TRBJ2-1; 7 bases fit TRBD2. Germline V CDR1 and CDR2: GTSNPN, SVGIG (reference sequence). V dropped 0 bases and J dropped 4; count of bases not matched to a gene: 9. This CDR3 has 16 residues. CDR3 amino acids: CAWSVRSGTRYNEQFF. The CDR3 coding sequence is TGTGCCTGGAGTGTACGGAGCGGGACGAGGTACAATGAGCAGTTCTTC.

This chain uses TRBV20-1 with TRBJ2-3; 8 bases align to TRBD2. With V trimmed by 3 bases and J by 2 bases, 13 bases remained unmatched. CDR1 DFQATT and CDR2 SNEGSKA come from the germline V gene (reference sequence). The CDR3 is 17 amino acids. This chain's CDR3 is CSAREDWAGGYTDTQYF. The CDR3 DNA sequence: TGCAGTGCTAGGGAAGACTGGGCGGGAGGTTACACAGATACGCAGTATTTT.

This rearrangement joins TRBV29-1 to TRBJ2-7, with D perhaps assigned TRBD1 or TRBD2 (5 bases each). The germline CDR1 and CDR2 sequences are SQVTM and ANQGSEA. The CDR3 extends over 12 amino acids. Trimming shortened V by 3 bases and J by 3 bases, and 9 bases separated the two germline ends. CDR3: CSVERGNYEQYF. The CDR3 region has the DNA TGCAGCGTTGAGAGGGGAAACTACGAGCAGTACTTC.